Sequencing of this T cell receptor beta chain was carried out in a study of blood T cell repertoires in COVID-19 (dated by TCRdb to between 2020 and 2021). For the study in its entirety: The collaborator samples originated in the United States, Italy and Spain and spanned the acute and convalescent phases of COVID-19. Where HLA class I and class II types were available, the types were taken from metadata supplied by the sample provider, not from assay-based typing. The samples were drawn from two sources: the first 160 participants of the ongoing ImmuneRACE study, and 1,254 subjects contributed by 6 global collaborators. Subjects who had been exposed to COVID-19, were actively infected with it, or had recovered from it provided the deeply sampled blood TCRbeta repertoires that made up the dataset. A de-identified subject ID, COVID-19 status, age in years and sex were almost always included in the sample metadata. The repertoires were released in a freely available public database intended as a resource for research on the immune response to SARS-CoV-2. The prospective study material was composed of cDNA or gDNA derived from T cells, B-cell-depleted T cells, or PBMCs.

General conclusions and limits of the study: Clinical and demographic metadata were provided uncurated, with the amount varying by source and participant.

On this clone: The antigen it recognizes is unknown. Base qualities were left out, and no much larger clone turns up one base away.

In Seattle, one collaborating source enrolled patients while the infection was active and tracked those patients longitudinally over the course of disease. Whole blood was collected in K2EDTA tubes by collaborating institutions according to the institutions' own protocols. For TCRbeta analysis, collaborators shipped samples as frozen whole blood, isolated PBMCs, or DNA extracted from either of those sample types. TCRbeta CDR3 regions were amplified from genomic DNA using the immunoSEQ Assay, a bias-controlled multiplex PCR. Processing in the source paper ran as follows. Nucleated cell counts per sample were estimated from amplification of reference gene primers within the assay. To quantify the absolute abundance of each unique TCRbeta CDR3 rearrangement, sequence reads were collapsed and filtered. For each sample, productive Simpson clonality was calculated as the square root of Simpson's diversity index across productive rearrangements. The table comes from immuneACCESS by way of TCRdb, which keeps in-frame sequences with V and J called. Part of the clones is missing from these tables; in studies checked, under half for an unresolved V gene and the rest for unknown reasons. The DNA gave D and trimming, while V, J and clone size come from that table. The sample data list some 200,000 clones, and around 83% of these were observed just once. Over 4% of the sample goes to the ten largest clones.

Trimming takes 4 bases off V and 4 bases off J; junction bases not matched to a gene: 9. Including the terminal cysteine and phenylalanine, the CDR3 comprises 17 residues. CDR3 DNA only is kept here, 51 bases in frame from base 1. From a lookup of the germline V gene, CDR1 and CDR2 are SGHRS and YFSETQ. The chain couples TRBV5-1 to TRBJ2-2; 11 central bases correspond to TRBD2. The receptor's source is a woman aged 70-85 years with COVID-19, enrolled during active disease. The sample taken for sequencing was peripheral blood. The bases read TGCGCCAGCAGCCGAGACCCTACTAGCGGGAGCACCGGGGAGCTGTTTTTT. Its translation reads: CASSRDPTSGSTGELFF.